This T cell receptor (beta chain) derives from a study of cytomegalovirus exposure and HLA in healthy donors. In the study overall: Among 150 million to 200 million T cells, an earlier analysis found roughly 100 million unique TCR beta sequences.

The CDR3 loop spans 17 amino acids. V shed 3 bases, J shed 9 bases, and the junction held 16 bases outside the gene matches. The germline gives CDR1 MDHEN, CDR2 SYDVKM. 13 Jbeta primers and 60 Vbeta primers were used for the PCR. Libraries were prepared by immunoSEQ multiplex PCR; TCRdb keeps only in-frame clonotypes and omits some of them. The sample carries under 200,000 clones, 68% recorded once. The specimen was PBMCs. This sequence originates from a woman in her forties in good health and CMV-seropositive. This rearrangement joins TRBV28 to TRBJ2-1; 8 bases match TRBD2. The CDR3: CASSFVRFLAGFSEQFF. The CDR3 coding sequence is TGTGCCAGCAGTTTCGTCAGATTTCTAGCGGGTTTCAGTGAGCAGTTCTTC.